This entry concerns a single T cell receptor (beta chain). Its target is not known. The sample originates from a study of early T cells in non-severe SARS-CoV-2 infection. Study-wide context: Unpaired chains resulted from sequencing bulk RNA of unsorted whole blood.

The protocol attached unique molecular identifiers to individual cDNA molecules. TCRdb re-derived calls from the 5' RACE reads in MiXCR, one entry per CDR3 protein. The data contain roughly 66,000 distinct CDR3 sequences, roughly 9.1% of them singletons. Findings and limits, study-wide: Matching results from VDJdb favored anti-spike CD8 responses, leaving private and CD4 specificities undetected.

Trimming removed 6 bases from V and 3 bases from J, with 12 bases in between. Germline V gene data show CDR1 as SQVTM and CDR2 as ANQGSEA. The CDR3 runs to 13 residues. The material sequenced was whole blood. The receptor's source is an adult who was a healthcare worker with PCR-confirmed SARS-CoV-2 infection or an uninfected control (not recorded which). V is TRBV29-1 and J is TRBJ1-5; no clear D. The CDR3 reads CSVLPGFNQPQHF. Here the CDR3 DNA reads TGCAGCGTCTTACCGGGGTTCAATCAGCCCCAGCATTTT.